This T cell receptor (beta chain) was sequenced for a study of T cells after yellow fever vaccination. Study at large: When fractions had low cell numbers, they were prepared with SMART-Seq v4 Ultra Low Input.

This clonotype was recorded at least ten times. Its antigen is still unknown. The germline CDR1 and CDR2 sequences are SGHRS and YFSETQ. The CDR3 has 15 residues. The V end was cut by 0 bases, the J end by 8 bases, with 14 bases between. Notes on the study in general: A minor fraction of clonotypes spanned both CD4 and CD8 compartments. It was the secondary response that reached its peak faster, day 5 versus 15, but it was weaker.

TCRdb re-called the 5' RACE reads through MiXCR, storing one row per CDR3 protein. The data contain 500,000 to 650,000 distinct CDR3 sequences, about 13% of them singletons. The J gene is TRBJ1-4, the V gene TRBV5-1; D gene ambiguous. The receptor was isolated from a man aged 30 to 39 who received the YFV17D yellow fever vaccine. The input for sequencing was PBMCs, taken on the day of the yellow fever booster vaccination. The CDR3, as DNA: TGCGCCAGCAGCTTGGTGGGCCGGAAGGAGGAAAAACTGTTTTTT. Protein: CASSLVGRKEEKLFF.